One and the same sample provided the 32 T cell receptor beta chains below, sequenced in a study of cytomegalovirus exposure and HLA in healthy donors. TCRdb's table, derived via immunoSEQ multiplex PCR, lists solely in-frame clones and lacks some. The table lists about 330,000 clones, around 87% of them singletons. The sequenced sample was PBMCs. The receptor source for this set is a woman aged 30 to 39 in good health and CMV-seropositive.

This chain joins TRBV5-8 and TRBJ1-5, with D perhaps matching TRBD1 (6 bases). Trimming shortened V by 4 bases and J by 4 bases, and 12 bases separated the two germline ends. The length of the CDR3 is 14 residues. CDR1 SGHTS and CDR2 YDEGEE come from the germline V gene. The CDR3 loop reads CASSLLTGNQPQHF. The CDR3 DNA reads TGTGCCAGCAGCCTCCTCACAGGGAATCAGCCCCAGCATTTT.

The V call is TRBV18, the J call TRBJ2-1; D gene uncertain. The V end lost 3 bases, the J end lost 10 bases, and 7 bases lay between the germline ends. CDR3 length: 11 residues. Germline V gene sequence: CDR1 KGHSH, CDR2 LQKENI. CDR3 DNA: TGTGCCAGCTCACCCTTAGAGGAGCAGTTCTTC. Translation gives CASSPLEEQFF.

The chain joins TRBV7-3 to TRBJ2-7, with 9 bases lining up with TRBD2. V gave up 2 bases and J gave up 5 bases; unmatched junction bases: 7. CDR1 is SGHTA and CDR2 is FQGTGA in the germline V gene. The CDR3 runs 15 residues. The CDR3: CASSLLAGPGNEQYF. In DNA form, the CDR3 reads TGTGCCAGCAGCTTACTAGCGGGACCGGGAAACGAGCAGTACTTC.

The chain recombines TRBV2 with TRBJ2-5; the D is unclear. V lost 7 bases and J 3 bases, leaving 9 bases between the germline ends. The CDR3 spans 12 residues. Germline V gene lookup returns CDR1 SNHLY and CDR2 FYNNEI. In nucleotides, the CDR3 is TGTGCCAGCAATCAAGACAAAGAGACCCAGTACTTC. Translation gives CASNQDKETQYF.

The J gene is TRBJ2-7, the V gene TRBV27; 10 bases match TRBD2. The germline V gene has CDR1 MNHEY and CDR2 SMNVEV (reference sequence). With 0 bases clipped from V and 6 bases from J, the junction kept 8 bases outside the gene matches. The CDR3 contains 16 residues. In DNA, the CDR3 is TGTGCCAGCAGTTTATCGTCCGGGACTAGCGATATCGAGCAGTACTTC. Translation: CASSLSSGTSDIEQYF.

This clone was observed once. The genes are TRBV4-3 and TRBJ2-7; tentative D call: TRBD2 (6 bases). The V and J ends lost 1 base and 5 bases respectively, with 12 bases between them. From germline, CDR1 is LGHNA and CDR2 YSLEER. The CDR3 has 14 residues. The CDR3 region is CASSQGRERDEQYF. In nucleotides, the CDR3 is TGCGCCAGCAGCCAAGGTCGGGAGAGGGACGAGCAGTACTTC.

V and J are TRBV27 and TRBJ2-2, with TRBD2 identical over 11 bases. CDR1 MNHEY and CDR2 SMNVEV come from the germline V gene (reference sequence). The CDR3 consists of 17 residues. The junction had 5 bases not matched to a gene; V was cut back by 0 bases and J by 5 bases. The CDR3 nucleotides are TGTGCCAGCAGTTTATCCCTAGCGGGAGGTTGGACCGGGGAGCTGTTTTTT. Amino acid sequence: CASSLSLAGGWTGELFF.

The CDR3: CARDGLATDTQYF. For the CDR3, the DNA is TGTGCGCGTGACGGACTAGCGACAGATACGCAGTATTTT. The chain employs TRBV11-2 and TRBJ2-3, with 9 bases that match TRBD2. The CDR3 extends over 13 amino acids. In germline, CDR1 is SGHAT, CDR2 FQNNGV.

Concerning this clone: The identical CDR3 is also encoded by other nucleotide sequences in the sample. V is TRBV19 and J is TRBJ2-7, with 7 positions matching TRBD2. The germline gives CDR1 LNHDA, CDR2 SQIVND (reference sequence). The J segment lost 3 bases and the V segment lost 4 bases, leaving 0 bases of the junction unmatched. The CDR3 sequence is 12 residues long. CDR3 DNA sequence: TGTGCCAGTAGTAGGGGGGGCTACGAGCAGTACTTC. It codes for CASSRGGYEQYF.

This rearrangement joins TRBV7-9 to TRBJ2-7, with D tentatively TRBD2 (6 bases). The length of the CDR3 is 15 residues. Trimming removed 5 bases at V and 2 bases at J, with 16 bases between. In germline, CDR1 is SEHNR, CDR2 FQNEAQ (reference sequence). This chain's CDR3 is CASSPRDVGPYEQYF. CDR3 bases: TGTGCCAGCAGCCCGCGGGACGTGGGGCCCTACGAGCAGTACTTC.

This chain joins TRBV7-3 and TRBJ2-2; D could derive from TRBD1 or TRBD2 (5 bases each). V lost 1 base to trimming and J lost 0 bases, with 9 bases between them. This CDR3 comprises 16 residues. Germline CDR1 is SGHTA and CDR2 is FQGTGA. CDR3 region: CASSLIEGPNTGELFF. CDR3 coding DNA: TGTGCCAGCAGCTTAATCGAGGGGCCGAACACCGGGGAGCTGTTTTTT.

The rearrangement links TRBV14 to TRBJ2-7; 10 bases agree with TRBD2. The ends lost 0 bases at V and 0 bases at J; junction bases unmatched: 11. Germline CDR1 and CDR2: SGHDN and FVKESK. The CDR3 totals 19 residues. CDR3 protein: CASSQELASGSPFSYEQYF. The CDR3 DNA sequence: TGTGCCAGCAGCCAAGAACTCGCTAGCGGGAGTCCCTTCTCCTACGAGCAGTACTTC.

For this clone: The same CDR3 also results from other DNA sequences found in this sample. The rearrangement joins TRBV6-5 to TRBJ1-4, with 8 bases fitting TRBD1. V lost 2 bases and J lost 5; bases outside the gene matches: 4. The CDR3 has 15 amino acids. In germline, CDR1 is MNHEY, CDR2 SVGAGI. Here the CDR3 reads CASSYLGQGNEKLFF. DNA for the CDR3: TGTGCCAGCAGTTACCTTGGACAGGGAAATGAAAAACTGTTTTTT.

CDR3 amino acids: CASARSSNQPQHF. CDR3 bases: TGTGCCAGCGCCCGGAGTAGCAATCAGCCCCAGCATTTT. The rearrangement joins TRBV27 to TRBJ1-5, with D unresolved. CDR3 length: 13 residues. Trimming took off 8 bases at V and 0 bases at J, with 8 bases between the two ends. The germline CDR1 and CDR2 sequences are MNHEY and SMNVEV (reference sequence).

The chain joins TRBV5-6 to TRBJ2-7, with a possible D match to TRBD2 (6 bases). The CDR3 is 16 residues long. Deletions cut 3 bases from V and 5 bases from J, with 21 bases between. Germline V gene data show CDR1 as SGHDT and CDR2 as YYEEEE. This CDR3 is CASSSLPGGAGNEQYF. The CDR3 region has the DNA TGTGCCAGCAGCTCACTCCCCGGAGGGGCGGGCAACGAGCAGTACTTC.

The chain recombines TRBV7-9 with TRBJ2-1, with 9 bases that match TRBD1. V lost 4 bases, J lost 0 bases, and 4 bases stayed unmatched. Germline-derived CDR1 and CDR2 are SEHNR and FQNEAQ (reference sequence). The CDR3 is 16 residues long. The CDR3 here is CASSYGQGRSYNEQFF. As DNA, the CDR3 is TGTGCCAGCAGCTACGGACAGGGGCGCTCCTACAATGAGCAGTTCTTC.

The chain has TRBV6-6 and TRBJ1-2; D is perhaps TRBD1 (5 bases). CDR3 size: 12 residues. Germline-derived CDR1 and CDR2 are MNHNY and SVGAGI (reference sequence). Trimming stripped 3 bases from V and 6 bases from J, with 8 bases between. The CDR3 DNA reads TGTGCCAGCAGTTATACGACAGATGGCTACACCTTC. This codes for CASSYTTDGYTF.

The chain carries TRBV5-1 and TRBJ1-2; tentatively, D is TRBD1 (5 bases). Trimming pared 1 base from V and 4 bases from J, leaving 8 bases between. The CDR3 has 13 amino acids. Germline CDR1 and CDR2: SGHRS and YFSETQ. The CDR3 loop is CASSLQQAYGYTF. In DNA form, the CDR3 reads TGCGCCAGCAGCTTGCAACAGGCCTATGGCTACACCTTC.

The chain uses TRBV5-1 and TRBJ2-3; TRBD1 agrees at 10 bases. The J segment lost 5 bases and the V segment lost 2 bases, leaving 5 bases of the junction unmatched. The CDR3 has 15 amino acids. Germline CDR1 reads SGHRS; CDR2 reads YFSETQ. CDR3 protein: CASSFRTGGIDTQYF. CDR3 nucleotides: TGCGCCAGCAGCTTCAGGACAGGGGGGATAGATACGCAGTATTTT.

This chain joins TRBV6-1 and TRBJ2-1; D is perhaps TRBD2 (5 bases). V was trimmed by 2 bases and J by 6 bases, leaving 5 bases between them. CDR3 size: 12 residues. CDR1 is MNHNS, CDR2 SASEGT, per germline. CDR3 nucleotide sequence: TGTGCCAGCAGTGAACGGGGCAATGAGCAGTTCTTC. Translating it yields CASSERGNEQFF.

The rearrangement joins TRBV4-2 to TRBJ2-3; D remains unclear. This CDR3 spans 15 amino acids. Trimming pared 6 bases from V and 3 bases from J, leaving 16 bases between. Germline V gene lookup returns CDR1 LGHNA and CDR2 YNFKEQ. The CDR3 loop reads CASRLDGPRTDTQYF. DNA for the CDR3: TGTGCCAGCAGACTCGACGGCCCTAGGACAGATACGCAGTATTTT.

This chain uses TRBV27 with TRBJ2-1; 10 bases agree with TRBD2. Germline CDR1 MNHEY, CDR2 SMNVEV (reference sequence). V was pared by 1 base and J by 6 bases, with 18 bases of the junction left unmatched. The CDR3 sequence is 20 residues long. CDR3 in amino acids: CASSLYGASGSGRPGNEQFF. The CDR3 nucleotides are TGTGCCAGCAGTTTATATGGGGCTAGCGGGAGCGGCCGGCCGGGCAATGAGCAGTTCTTC.

The V call is TRBV19, the J call TRBJ1-6, with TRBD1 matching over 7 bases. The length of the CDR3 is 14 residues. Germline CDR1 LNHDA, CDR2 SQIVND (reference sequence). Trimming removed 4 bases from V and 8 bases from J; junction bases left unmatched: 5. The CDR3 is CASSRQGEDSPLHF. The CDR3 nucleotides read TGTGCCAGTAGTAGACAGGGTGAAGATTCACCCCTCCACTTT.

The chain has TRBV6-5 and TRBJ1-4; 8 bases are shared with TRBD1. Germline CDR1 and CDR2: MNHEY and SVGAGI. The CDR3 length is 15 residues. V lost 0 bases and J lost 9; bases outside the gene matches: 6. CDR3 DNA sequence: TGTGCCAGCAGTTACTCGACAGGGGTGGATAAAAAACTGTTTTTT. Its translation: CASSYSTGVDKKLFF.

The CDR3 loop reads CAILSLAEGTDTQYF. CDR3 nucleotides: TGTGCCATCCTCTCCCTGGCCGAGGGCACAGATACGCAGTATTTT. The J gene is TRBJ2-3, the V gene TRBV28; D unresolved. Germline V gene sequence: CDR1 MDHEN, CDR2 SYDVKM. The V end was cut by 10 bases, the J end by 1 base, with 18 bases between. CDR3 length: 15 amino acids.

As regards this clone: At the DNA level, this CDR3 is encoded by other sequences in the same sample as well. The V call is TRBV27, the J call TRBJ2-7; D remains ambiguous. CDR1 and CDR2 from the germline V gene are MNHEY and SMNVEV (reference sequence). Trimming took off 3 bases at V and 4 bases at J, with 4 bases between the two ends. This CDR3 region has 11 residues. CDR3 DNA sequence: TGTGCCAGCAGTTTGGGTTACGAGCAGTACTTC. Encoded protein: CASSLGYEQYF.

J is TRBJ1-1 and V is TRBV4-3; possible D gene TRBD1, 6 bases. CDR3 length equals 11 residues. V was cut by 3 bases and J by 7 bases, with 6 bases left in between. Germline V gene lookup returns CDR1 LGHNA and CDR2 YSLEER. CDR3 DNA: TGCGCCAGCAGCCAGGACAGTGAAGCTTTCTTT. Its translation: CASSQDSEAFF.

The rearrangement links TRBV5-1 to TRBJ1-3; no clear D. From germline, CDR1 is SGHRS and CDR2 YFSETQ. The CDR3 is made up of 14 amino acids. CDR3 coding DNA: TGCGGGAGCGCCCTTCAGCCCTCTGGAAACACCATATATTTT. This codes for CGSALQPSGNTIYF.

The chain recombines TRBV7-2 with TRBJ2-7; TRBD2 matches at 10 bases. The CDR3 contains 15 residues. The ends lost 5 bases at V and 2 bases at J; junction bases unmatched: 6. CDR1 and CDR2 (germline): SGHTA, FQGNSA. CDR3 loop: CASSPYTSGAYEQYF. The DNA for the CDR3 is TGTGCCAGCAGCCCATATACTAGCGGGGCCTACGAGCAGTACTTC. Combining the CDR3 with reference TRBV7-2 and TRBJ2-7 gives the whole variable domain GAGVSQSPSNKVTEKGKDVELRCDPISGHTALYWYRQSLGQGLEFLIYFQGNSAPDKSGLPSDRFSAERTGGSVSTLTIQRTQQEDSAVYLCASSPYTSGAYEQYFGPGTRLTVT.

The V gene is TRBV18, the J gene TRBJ2-7; the D gene is possibly TRBD1 (5 bases). This CDR3 has 12 residues. Germline loops: CDR1 KGHSH, CDR2 LQKENI. The V and J ends lost 3 bases and 4 bases respectively, with 7 bases between them. CDR3: CASSPRQYEQYF. In DNA, the CDR3 is TGTGCCAGCTCACCCCGACAGTACGAGCAGTACTTC.

This clone was counted between two and nine times. The gene calls are TRBV4-1 and TRBJ1-1; maybe TRBD1 (6 bases). With 2 bases removed from V and 9 bases from J, the gap between germline ends came to 16 bases. This CDR3 spans 14 amino acids. Germline loops: CDR1 MGHRA, CDR2 YSYEKL. Written as DNA, the CDR3 is TGCGCCAGCAGCCAATCTCACCAGGGGCCGAAAGCTTTCTTT. Protein product: CASSQSHQGPKAFF.

This clone was recorded at least ten times. This specimen includes other DNA sequences encoding the same CDR3. The chain recombines TRBV2 with TRBJ2-7; D is unclear. Germline values: CDR1 SNHLY, CDR2 FYNNEI. This CDR3 spans 12 amino acids. V dropped 6 bases and J dropped 0 bases, with 6 bases sitting between them. The CDR3 coding sequence is TGTGCCAGCAGGACGGACTCCTACGAGCAGTACTTC. Encoded protein: CASRTDSYEQYF.